This T cell receptor (beta chain) appears in the sequencing data of a study of T cells in Graves' hyperthyroidism and ophthalmopathy. Whole-study results and caveats: Peripheral blood also featured most of the thyroid clonotypes expanded above 0.001.

This clonotype came up a few times. Its matching antigen is unknown. The length of the CDR3 is 16 residues. Germline V gene data show CDR1 as MNHNS and CDR2 as SASEGT. The V gene lost 1 base and the J gene lost 7 bases, with 14 bases spanning the gap. Uncontrolled infections, other autoimmune diseases, pregnancy or lactation led to exclusion of patients. Thyroid ultrasound, orbital computed tomography, clinical symptoms, and serum thyroxine and TRAb underpinned diagnoses. Template material for amplifying TCR beta CDR3 regions consisted of RNA transcripts. Researchers ran a first-round RT-PCR on the TCR CDR3 using the HTBI primer set. Each CDR3 protein is one row after TCRdb ran MiXCR on the multiplex PCR reads. The sample includes under 700,000 distinct CDR3 sequences, roughly 46% of them seen just once.

This sequence was found in a woman aged 18-29 years with Graves' hyperthyroidism. Sequencing used peripheral blood or thyroid tissue (not recorded which). The chain links TRBV6-1 to TRBJ1-6, with a possible D match to TRBD1 (6 bases). CDR3 sequence (DNA): TGTGCCAGCAGTGAAGTAGGGGGGAAGGCGAATTCACCCCTCCACTTT. Amino acid sequence: CASSEVGGKANSPLHF.